The entry below gives a single T cell receptor beta chain sequence along with its context. Its specific antigen is unknown. Base qualities are not recorded, but no much larger clone differs from it by a single base. This sample is drawn from a study of T cells in tuberculosis (dated by TCRdb to 2016 to 2018). Some background on the complete study: To characterize T cells specific for the mycobacterial lipid antigen glucose monomycolate (GMM), the study used CD1B tetramers together with high-throughput TCR immunosequencing. A South African clinical cohort compared IGRA-negative adolescents, IGRA-positive adolescents with latent tuberculosis and adults with active tuberculosis, over eight per group.

At study entry, a tuberculin skin test and the QuantiFERON-TB GOLD In-Tube IGRA were used to screen adolescents for latent tuberculosis infection. Immunosequencing was performed on unsorted cryopreserved PBMC and covered 100,000 or so T cells per clinical donor on average. Eleven high schools in the Worcester region of the Western Cape, South Africa, served as enrollment sites for adolescents aged 12 to 18 years. Around 10 adolescents infected with M. tuberculosis and ten uninfected adolescents were chosen and matched for age and sex. PBMC from adolescents were isolated by density centrifugation from freshly drawn heparinized blood and then cryopreserved. What the authors observed across the whole study: Active tuberculosis TCR-alpha repertoires showed smaller mean NN-distances to GMM-specific TCRs than IGRA-negative controls, suggesting clonal expansion of these TCRs. With the diverse GMM-specific repertoire as input, a classifier achieved 80% to 90% accuracy (AUROC 0.7 to 0.95), whereas GEM motif frequencies as input gave under 75% accuracy. Shorter CDR3-alpha lengths in active tuberculosis patients partly drove the smaller NN-distances, and the TCR-beta difference was not statistically significant. Clinical samples were selected based on which cryopreserved specimens were available, and the active tuberculosis cases were adults whereas the controls were adolescents.

The germline V gene (reference sequence) specifies LNHDA as CDR1 and SQIVND as CDR2. The germline ends are 10 bases apart after V is trimmed by 3 bases and J by 7 bases. From the cysteine through the phenylalanine, the CDR3 covers 14 amino acids. This entry keeps only the CDR3 DNA: 42 bases, framed from base 1. TCR libraries were generated with the immunoSEQ multiplex PCR assay, using TCR-beta and/or TCR-alpha/delta assays for each sample. The amplified TCR libraries were sequenced on the Illumina high-throughput platform. In the paper's pipeline: Clustering and dimensionality reduction were performed using pairwise TCRdist distances among GMM-specific receptors from ex vivo sorted or in vitro expanded T cells. Each clinical repertoire was scored by mean NN-distance, the average TCRdist to the nearest 10% of tetramer-positive reference sequences. To compute GEM TCR motif frequency, the fraction of unique TCRs matching known GEM sequences by V/J usage and CDR3 length was calculated. Linear discriminant analysis with leave-one-out cross-validation, implemented in scikit-learn, was used to classify active tuberculosis. TCRdb mirrors the immuneACCESS table, restricted to in-frame sequences. Some clones are absent from its copies; in checked studies, under half trace to an unresolved V gene, and the reason for the others is unknown. V, J and clone size derive from that table, while D and trimming were established from the DNA sequence. Counted in this sample were around 26,000 clones; approximately 94% of them appeared once. Of the sample, roughly 17% falls within the top ten clones.

This clonotype was sampled from a donor aged 10 to 29 with latent tuberculosis or without tuberculosis infection. Some clones in this sample may be carry-over from other donors' samples. Material: PBMCs. The sequence is built from TRBV19 and TRBJ1-6, with no reliable assignment of the D segment. The nucleotides are TGTGCCAGTAGTATCGAGGGTGACAATTCACCCCTCCACTTT. This encodes CASSIEGDNSPLHF.